The rows below give T cell receptor beta chains drawn from one sample of a study of blood T cell repertoires in COVID-19. This table comes from immunoSEQ multiplex PCR, and its TCRdb copy is limited to in-frame clones, with some not included. The sample consists of roughly 410,000 clones, over 75% of them appearing once. What was sequenced was peripheral blood. The receptor set was obtained from a woman aged 40 to 49 with COVID-19, enrolled during active disease. CDR3s leave out the opening cysteine and the closing phenylalanine or tryptophan.

TRBJ1-2 | TRBV5-1 | ASSLDGQSYGYT
TRBJ2-5 | TRBV6-2/TRBV6-3 | ASSRDFLTETQY
TRBJ1-6 | TRBV6-4 | ASSDSVIGSPLH
TRBJ1-3 | TRBV6-6 | ASSRTGELDGNTIY
TRBJ1-1 | TRBV5-5 | ASSLDAARVNTEAF
TRBJ2-3 | TRBV9 | ASSVDSGDTQY
TRBJ2-7 | TRBV5-6 | ASSLRQGTRYEQY
TRBJ2-7 | TRBV9 | ASSPRGTDTYEQY
TRBJ2-2 | TRBV5-8 | ASRGTGYTGELF
TRBJ2-3 | TRBV5-4 | AVRKERGQDTDTQY
TRBJ1-4 | TRBV7-9 | ASSLTGYDEKLF
TRBJ2-5 | TRBV2 | ASSGDSGFLAGETQY
TRBJ2-7 | TRBV5-1 | ASSSYSLTSGNYEQY
TRBJ2-1 | TRBV23-1 | ASSTGTRGPESHNEQF
TRBJ1-1 | TRBV4-2 | ASSLKMVGRNTEAF
TRBJ1-2 | TRBV11-2 | ASSPRGGRAGYT
TRBJ2-2 | TRBV4-3 | ASSQDLRRSFTGELF
TRBJ1-2 | TRBV28 | ASRGDRGNYGYT
TRBJ2-5 | TRBV5-1 | ASSVQGHQETQY
TRBJ1-4 | TRBV6-5 | ASGRDATNEKLF
TRBJ2-1 | TRBV7-2 | ASSERQGSYNEQF
TRBJ1-5 | TRBV27 | ASSYFQNQPQH